This entry concerns a single T cell receptor beta chain. Its antigen is unidentified. The record originates from a study of brain T cells in children with intractable seizures. Measured with immunoSEQ multiplex PCR; TCRdb has only the in-frame clones, and not every one. Of approximately 23,000 clones in the sample, approximately 94% are singletons; the top ten hold 5% to 7%. The sequenced cases were selected for having the highest brain T cell transcript signatures. Findings and limits, study-wide: Patients' HCMV serostatus was unknown; virus specificity rests on CDR3 similarity alone.

CDR1 is SGHRS and CDR2 is YFSETQ in the germline V gene. V gave up 4 bases and J gave up 3 bases, with 10 bases separating them. CDR3 length equals 13 residues. The J gene is TRBJ1-1, the V gene TRBV5-1; D call uncertain. This receptor was identified in a boy between 10 and 17 years old with focal cortical dysplasia and intractable seizures. Sequencing used peripheral blood, obtained at surgery. The CDR3 sequence: CASSQVRDTEAFF. The CDR3 bases are TGCGCCAGCAGCCAGGTTCGTGACACTGAAGCTTTCTTT.